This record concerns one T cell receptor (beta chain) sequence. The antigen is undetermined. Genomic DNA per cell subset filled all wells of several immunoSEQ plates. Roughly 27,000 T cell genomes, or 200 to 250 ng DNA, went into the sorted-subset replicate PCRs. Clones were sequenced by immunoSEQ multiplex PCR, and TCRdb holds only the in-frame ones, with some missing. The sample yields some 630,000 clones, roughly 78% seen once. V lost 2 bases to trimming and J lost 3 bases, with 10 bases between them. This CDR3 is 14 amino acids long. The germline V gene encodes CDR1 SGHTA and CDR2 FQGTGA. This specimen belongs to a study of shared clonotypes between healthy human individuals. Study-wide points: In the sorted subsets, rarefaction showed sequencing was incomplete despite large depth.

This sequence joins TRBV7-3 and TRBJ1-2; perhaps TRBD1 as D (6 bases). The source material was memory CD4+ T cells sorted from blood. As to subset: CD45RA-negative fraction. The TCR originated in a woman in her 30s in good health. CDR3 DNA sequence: TGTGCCAGCAGCTTAGGGCAGGGGCACTATGGCTACACCTTC. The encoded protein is CASSLGQGHYGYTF.